A selection of T cell receptor beta chains follows, all from one sample in a study of T cell responses to AZD1222 COVID-19 vaccine. Sequencing was performed with immunoSEQ multiplex PCR; in TCRdb, only in-frame clones are kept and a portion is missing. Of about 120,000 clones listed, 87% are singletons. The source material was peripheral blood, sampled 28 days after the second AZD1222 dose. The receptor set was obtained from an adult who received the AZD1222 COVID-19 vaccine. Both conserved end residues are part of each CDR3. The D gene is left open where the match is weak. Clone size appears in some rows only: once, few, many, or a class for an expanded clone.

TRBJ1-1 | . | few | TRBV6-2/TRBV6-3 | CASSAGNSRAFF | TGTGCCAGCAGTGCTGGGAACAGTCGTGCTTTCTTT
TRBJ1-1 | . | . | TRBV27 | CASSPARENTEAFF | TGTGCCAGCAGTCCCGCCCGAGAGAACACTGAAGCTTTCTTT
TRBJ1-1 | . | . | TRBV28 | CASSLGQGKAFF | TGTGCCAGCAGTTTAGGGCAGGGAAAGGCTTTCTTT
TRBJ1-3 | . | . | TRBV5-1 | CASSVDADSGNTIYF | TGCGCCAGCAGCGTCGACGCCGACTCTGGAAACACCATATATTTT
TRBJ1-2 | . | . | TRBV6-2/TRBV6-3 | CASSYGGPANYGYTF | TGTGCCAGCAGTTACGGTGGTCCGGCTAACTATGGCTACACCTTC
TRBJ1-2 | . | . | TRBV28 | CASRRVGQTNYGYTF | TGTGCCAGCAGGAGGGTGGGGCAGACTAACTATGGCTACACCTTC
TRBJ2-3 | TRBD2 | . | TRBV5-1 | CASSLSGNTDTQYF | TGCGCCAGCAGCTTGAGCGGGAACACAGATACGCAGTATTTT
TRBJ1-5 | . | . | TRBV19 | CASSISGQLREPQHF | TGTGCCAGTAGTATCTCGGGGCAGCTACGAGAGCCCCAGCATTTT
TRBJ2-3 | TRBD1 | . | TRBV4-1 | CASSQVLGRGQGASDTQYF | TGCGCCAGCAGCCAAGTATTGGGTCGAGGGCAGGGGGCGTCAGATACGCAGTATTTT
TRBJ2-1 | TRBD2 | . | TRBV5-5 | CASSHRTSGGAYNEQFF | TGTGCCAGCAGCCACAGGACTAGCGGGGGGGCCTACAATGAGCAGTTCTTC
TRBJ2-3 | TRBD2 | . | TRBV4-2 | CASSRGLAGSLADTQYF | TGTGCCAGCAGCCGAGGACTAGCGGGGAGCCTGGCAGATACGCAGTATTTT
TRBJ2-5 | TRBD2 | . | TRBV18 | CASSQGTSGARETQYF | TGTGCCAGCTCACAAGGGACTAGCGGGGCTCGTGAGACCCAGTACTTC
TRBJ2-1 | . | . | TRBV18 | CASSPPSLSVSSYNEQFF | TGTGCCAGCTCACCACCGTCATTATCCGTGAGCTCCTACAATGAGCAGTTCTTC
TRBJ1-1 | . | . | TRBV11-1 | CASSLGLDTEAFF | TGTGCCAGCAGCTTAGGTCTGGACACTGAAGCTTTCTTT
TRBJ2-3 | . | . | TRBV11-3 | CASSPGTYTDTQYF | TGTGCCAGCAGCCCCGGGACTTACACAGATACGCAGTATTTT
TRBJ1-2 | TRBD1 | . | TRBV25-1 | CASSEKQGTYGYTF | TGTGCCAGCAGTGAAAAACAGGGGACCTATGGCTACACCTTC
TRBJ1-5 | . | . | TRBV15 | CATSRDRAGGNQPQHF | TGTGCCACCAGCAGAGATAGGGCAGGGGGCAATCAGCCCCAGCATTTT
TRBJ2-1 | . | . | TRBV4-2 | CASSQGLGAQYNEQFF | TGTGCCAGCAGCCAAGGGTTGGGCGCACAATACAATGAGCAGTTCTTC
TRBJ2-2 | . | . | TRBV27 | CASSLQGIPTGELFF | TGTGCCAGCAGTTTACAGGGGATACCCACCGGGGAGCTGTTTTTT
TRBJ1-4 | . | . | TRBV27 | CASKQGSTNEKLFF | TGTGCCAGTAAACAGGGATCAACTAATGAAAAACTGTTTTTT
TRBJ1-5 | . | . | TRBV19 | CASSAGVPQPQHF | TGTGCCAGTAGTGCGGGCGTACCTCAGCCCCAGCATTTT
TRBJ2-3 | TRBD2 | . | TRBV3-1/TRBV3-2 | CASSSRTSGGTDTQYF | TGTGCCAGCAGCTCGCGGACTAGCGGGGGCACAGATACGCAGTATTTT
TRBJ2-7 | . | few | TRBV18 | CASSPIRTGSYEQYF | TGTGCCAGCTCACCAATCAGAACGGGGTCCTACGAGCAGTACTTC
TRBJ2-5 | TRBD1 | . | TRBV25-1 | CASSEGQGKTQYF | TGTGCCAGCAGTGAGGGACAGGGTAAGACCCAGTACTTC
TRBJ2-5 | . | . | TRBV10-3 | CAIRGGGVETQYF | TGTGCCATCAGGGGAGGTGGCGTGGAGACCCAGTACTTC
TRBJ1-5 | . | . | TRBV5-1 | CASSLDSLLQPQHF | TGCGCCAGCAGCCTCGACAGCTTACTTCAGCCCCAGCATTTT
TRBJ1-2 | TRBD1 | . | TRBV9 | CASSARGRGDGYTF | TGTGCCAGCAGCGCCAGGGGGCGCGGGGATGGCTACACCTTC
TRBJ2-3 | TRBD2 | . | TRBV4-1 | CASSQDGIRLAGVTDTQYF | TGCGCCAGCAGCCAAGATGGGATCCGACTAGCGGGGGTGACAGATACGCAGTATTTT
TRBJ2-1 | . | . | TRBV7-9 | CASSLGLQGGNEQFF | TGTGCCAGCAGCTTAGGTCTCCAGGGTGGCAATGAGCAGTTCTTC
TRBJ1-1 | TRBD1 | . | TRBV6-5 | CASSYRQGDLEAFF | TGTGCCAGCAGTTACCGGCAGGGGGACCTTGAAGCTTTCTTT
TRBJ2-1 | . | . | TRBV24-1 | CATRAQGYNEQFF | TGTGCCACCAGGGCGCAGGGCTACAATGAGCAGTTCTTC
TRBJ2-5 | . | . | TRBV14 | CASSQDLVGVGETQYF | TGTGCCAGCAGCCAAGATTTAGTCGGTGTCGGGGAGACCCAGTACTTC
TRBJ2-3 | TRBD2 | few | TRBV27 | CASSLSGGALDTQYF | TGTGCCAGCAGCCTGAGCGGGGGGGCCCTAGATACGCAGTATTTT
TRBJ2-7 | TRBD2 | . | TRBV6-2/TRBV6-3 | CASSLHGIAGFYEQYF | TGTGCCAGCAGCCTACACGGTATAGCGGGGTTCTACGAGCAGTACTTC
TRBJ2-1 | TRBD1 | . | TRBV19 | CASSTPLGTGGYNEQFF | TGTGCCAGTAGTACCCCACTGGGGACAGGGGGGTACAATGAGCAGTTCTTC
TRBJ1-2 | TRBD1 | once | TRBV2 | CASRTGGYGYTF | TGTGCCAGCAGGACAGGGGGCTATGGCTACACCTTC
TRBJ2-7 | . | . | TRBV4-3 | CASSPSASYEQYF | TGCGCCAGCAGTCCTAGCGCTTCCTACGAGCAGTACTTC
TRBJ2-1 | TRBD2 | . | TRBV2 | CASSDMRGGSYNEQFF | TGTGCCAGCAGTGATATGCGGGGGGGCTCCTACAATGAGCAGTTCTTC
TRBJ1-1 | TRBD1 | . | TRBV7-3 | CASSSSGGAAAFF | TGTGCCAGCAGCTCCTCAGGGGGGGCGGCTGCTTTCTTT
TRBJ2-6 | . | . | TRBV6-5 | CASRVGSSGANVLTF | TGTGCCAGCAGGGTGGGTTCTTCTGGGGCCAACGTCCTGACTTTC
TRBJ1-1 | . | . | TRBV2 | CASSERQTNTEAFF | TGTGCCAGCAGTGAGCGACAGACAAACACTGAAGCTTTCTTT
TRBJ1-1 | . | . | TRBV4-1 | CASSQPSGARTEAFF | TGCGCCAGCAGCCAGCCCTCAGGGGCGCGCACTGAAGCTTTCTTT
TRBJ1-2 | . | . | TRBV7-2 | CASSLGAAYGYTF | TGTGCCAGCAGCTTAGGGGCCGCATATGGCTACACCTTC
TRBJ2-5 | . | . | TRBV5-4 | CASSRLGVQETQYF | TGTGCCAGCAGCCGCTTAGGGGTCCAAGAGACCCAGTACTTC
TRBJ2-1 | TRBD1 | . | TRBV4-1 | CASSSGTGGYNEQFF | TGCGCCAGCAGCTCCGGGACAGGGGGGTACAATGAGCAGTTCTTC
TRBJ2-5 | . | . | TRBV14 | CASSVYRGGETQYF | TGTGCCAGCAGCGTTTACAGGGGGGGAGAGACCCAGTACTTC
TRBJ1-6 | . | . | TRBV12-3/TRBV12-4 | CASSLGHRKPLHF | TGTGCCAGCAGCCTGGGACATCGGAAACCCCTCCACTTT
TRBJ1-6 | . | . | TRBV7-2 | CASSGGRNNSPLHF | TGTGCCAGCAGCGGGGGACGGAATAATTCACCCCTCCACTTT
TRBJ2-3 | TRBD2 | . | TRBV6-5 | CASSYAGVFSTDTQYF | TGTGCCAGCAGTTACGCGGGGGTCTTTAGCACAGATACGCAGTATTTT
TRBJ2-3 | TRBD1 | . | TRBV4-2 | CASSQGGQGAADTQYF | TGTGCCAGCAGCCAAGGAGGACAGGGGGCCGCAGATACGCAGTATTTT
TRBJ1-4 | . | . | TRBV30 | CAWNPPPATNEKLFF | TGTGCCTGGAACCCCCCCCCGGCGACTAATGAAAAACTGTTTTTT
TRBJ1-1 | . | . | TRBV7-3 | CASSVGTNTEAFF | TGTGCCAGCAGCGTGGGGACGAACACTGAAGCTTTCTTT
TRBJ1-2 | . | . | TRBV2 | CASSVSRTYDTYGYTF | TGTGCCAGCAGTGTGAGCCGAACTTACGACACCTATGGCTACACCTTC